These 28 T cell receptor beta chains came from one sample sequenced in a study of response to subunit inactivated influenza vaccine. TCRdb redid the calling of the RT-PCR reads with MiXCR, one entry per CDR3 protein. The table shows under 500,000 distinct CDR3 sequences, with approximately 11% occurring only once. Specimen: PBMCs from blood, collected 40 to 50 days after vaccination. These TCRs come from a man aged 50 to 60 who received an inactivated influenza vaccine.

This clonotype was observed at least ten times. The chain joins TRBV29-1 to TRBJ2-1; D unresolved. The germline gives CDR1 SQVTM, CDR2 ANQGSEA. The CDR3 is 12 amino acids. The V end lost 8 bases, the J end lost 0 bases, and 8 bases lay between the germline ends. CDR3 sequence reads: CSHTSSYNEQFF. The CDR3 nucleotides are TGCAGCCACACCAGCTCCTACAATGAGCAGTTCTTC.

The chain links TRBV10-3 to TRBJ2-7; 13 bases align to TRBD2. Germline-derived CDR1 and CDR2 are ENHRY and SYGVKD. V dropped 5 bases and J dropped 11; count of bases not matched to a gene: 12. CDR3 length equals 15 residues. CDR3 region: CAISNRTSGRAHEYF. The CDR3 nucleotides are TGTGCCATCAGTAATCGCACTAGCGGGAGGGCACATGAGTACTTC.

This clonotype was detected many times. This chain joins TRBV10-3 and TRBJ2-2; D unclear. Germline CDR1 is ENHRY and CDR2 is SYGVKD. Trimming took off 5 bases at V and 2 bases at J, with 6 bases between the two ends. The CDR3 has 13 amino acids. As DNA, the CDR3 is TGTGCCATCAGTTACAGAAACACCGGGGAGCTGTTTTTT. This gives the protein CAISYRNTGELFF.

The V call is TRBV2, the J call TRBJ2-7; tentatively, D is TRBD2 (6 bases). V was trimmed by 9 bases and J by 6 bases, leaving 15 bases between them. CDR3 length equals 12 residues. In germline, CDR1 is SNHLY, CDR2 FYNNEI. In DNA, the CDR3 is TGTGCCAGTGTGGAGGGTCGCGGCGAGCAGTACTTC. This gives the protein CASVEGRGEQYF.

This clonotype has more than one count but fewer than ten. V and J are TRBV6-1 and TRBJ2-7; 7 nucleotides line up with TRBD2. From germline, CDR1 is MNHNS and CDR2 SASEGT. The CDR3 covers 15 residues. The V and J ends lost 5 bases and 0 bases, in that order; junction bases with no gene match: 7. The CDR3 DNA reads TGTGCCAGCAGTACCCTTGGCGGGGGCTCCTACGAGCAGTACTTC. Translation gives CASSTLGGGSYEQYF.

This clonotype has ten or more counts. This chain uses TRBV5-1 with TRBJ2-1; D is ambiguous. The germline CDR1 and CDR2 sequences are SGHRS and YFSETQ. The V end lost 0 bases, the J end lost 8 bases, and 9 bases lay between the germline ends. This CDR3 is 13 amino acids long. The DNA of the CDR3 is TGCGCCAGCAGCTTGGGTTTGGGATATGAGCAGTTCTTC. Protein sequence: CASSLGLGYEQFF.

This clonotype was seen many times. This chain uses TRBV6-1 with TRBJ1-2; D not certain. CDR3 size: 12 residues. Trimming left V 3 bases short and J 8 bases short, with 10 bases between. Germline-derived CDR1 and CDR2 are MNHNS and SASEGT. The CDR3 coding sequence is TGTGCCAGCAGTGAGGGTTTCGGCGGCTACACCTTC. It yields the protein CASSEGFGGYTF.

The chain's CDR3 is CSARDGAGDNQPQHF. The CDR3 DNA reads TGCAGTGCTAGAGACGGGGCAGGGGACAATCAGCCCCAGCATTTT. V is TRBV20-1 and J is TRBJ1-5, with a possible D match to TRBD1 (6 bases). CDR3 length equals 15 residues. Germline V gene data show CDR1 as DFQATT and CDR2 as SNEGSKA (reference sequence). V was cut by 0 bases and J by 3 bases, with 12 bases left in between.

The CDR3 sequence is CAISESYWRQGTGELFF. The CDR3 DNA reads TGTGCCATCAGTGAGTCATATTGGAGACAGGGGACCGGGGAGCTGTTTTTT. This chain connects TRBV10-3 to TRBJ2-2, with 8 bases that match TRBD1. V lost 0 bases, J lost 5 bases, and 8 bases stayed unmatched. CDR3 length equals 17 residues. The germline V gene encodes CDR1 ENHRY and CDR2 SYGVKD.

As to this clonotype: A clone one base away is much larger, so this may be a read error. J is TRBJ2-1 and V is TRBV29-1; 10 bases are shared with TRBD2. The CDR3 sequence is 17 residues long. CDR1 and CDR2 (germline): SQVTM, ANQGSEA. V trimming: 4 bases; J trimming: 2 bases; junction bases outside the gene matches: 11. This chain's CDR3 is CSVVLGLAGVPYNEQFF. DNA of the CDR3: TGCAGCGTTGTATTGGGGCTAGCGGGAGTACCCTACAATGAGCAGTTCTTC.

The rearrangement links TRBV3-1 to TRBJ1-1, with a weak D call TRBD1 (6 bases). CDR1 is LGHDT and CDR2 is YNNKEL in the germline V gene (reference sequence). CDR3 length: 14 residues. Trimming stripped 3 bases from V and 7 bases from J, with 15 bases between. The CDR3 is CASSHPDRPNEAFF. The CDR3, as DNA: TGTGCCAGCAGCCACCCAGACAGGCCCAATGAAGCTTTCTTT.

This sequence joins TRBV19 and TRBJ1-2; TRBD1 might be the D (5 bases). Looked up from germline, CDR1 is LNHDA and CDR2 is SQIVND (reference sequence). The CDR3 covers 12 residues. Trimming removed 8 bases from V and 3 bases from J, with 10 bases in between. The CDR3 DNA reads as TGTGCCAGTGACGGCAGGGACTATGGCTACACCTTC. It codes for CASDGRDYGYTF.

This clonotype was counted between two and nine times. The rearrangement uses TRBV5-1 and TRBJ2-7; a weak D match, TRBD1 (5 bases). The CDR3 contains 16 residues. Trimming shortened V by 0 bases and J by 5 bases, and 18 bases separated the two germline ends. Germline CDR1 reads SGHRS; CDR2 reads YFSETQ. The CDR3 bases are TGCGCCAGCAGCTTGGGGATTGTGGCAGGGATAAACGAGCAGTACTTC. It is translated as CASSLGIVAGINEQYF.

This clonotype was seen at least ten times. The rearrangement links TRBV29-1 to TRBJ2-5; D gene uncertain. In germline, CDR1 is SQVTM, CDR2 ANQGSEA. The germline V and J ends were trimmed by 4 bases and 4 bases, with 7 bases remaining between them. This CDR3 region has 11 residues. The CDR3 DNA is TGCAGCGTTGTCTTGGGAGAGACCCAGTACTTC. Residues: CSVVLGETQYF.

This clonotype was observed at least ten times. The chain carries TRBV29-1 and TRBJ2-2; no reliable D call. CDR3 length: 15 residues. Germline CDR1 and CDR2: SQVTM and ANQGSEA. V lost 5 bases and J lost 4, with 17 bases in between. This CDR3 reads CSVQFGTRGTGELFF. As DNA, the CDR3 is TGCAGCGTTCAATTTGGTACACGAGGCACCGGGGAGCTGTTTTTT.

The V call is TRBV29-1, the J call TRBJ1-2; TRBD1 agrees at 10 bases. The V segment lost 4 bases and the J segment 6 bases; nucleotides outside the gene matches: 2. The CDR3 loop spans 12 amino acids. Germline CDR1 SQVTM, CDR2 ANQGSEA. CDR3 amino acids: CSVGDRGHGYTF. Here the CDR3 DNA reads TGCAGCGTTGGCGACAGGGGGCATGGCTACACCTTC.

This chain connects TRBV5-4 to TRBJ2-1; D not certain. CDR1 is SGHNT and CDR2 is YYREEE in the germline V gene (reference sequence). V was clipped by 4 bases and J by 0 bases, with 11 bases between them. The CDR3 is 15 residues long. The CDR3 region is CASSPELSSYNEQFF. DNA for the CDR3: TGTGCCAGCAGCCCCGAACTTAGCTCCTACAATGAGCAGTTCTTC.

The genes are TRBV4-1 and TRBJ2-3; 8 bases agree with TRBD1. J was trimmed by 2 bases and V by 4 bases; bases with no gene match: 14. Germline CDR1 MGHRA, CDR2 YSYEKL. The CDR3 extends over 18 amino acids. CDR3 in DNA: TGCGCCAGCAGCCGGCTAGGACAGGGAACCGGTTTCACAGATACGCAGTATTTT. Encoded protein: CASSRLGQGTGFTDTQYF.

This chain joins TRBV7-2 and TRBJ2-3; D possibly corresponds to TRBD2 (7 bases). Trimming shortened V by 0 bases and J by 3 bases, and 16 bases separated the two germline ends. Germline CDR1 SGHTA, CDR2 FQGNSA. CDR3 length: 17 amino acids. The CDR3 region has the DNA TGTGCCAGCAGCTTAGCAATAGGGGGGGGCCCTACAGATACGCAGTATTTT. Residues: CASSLAIGGGPTDTQYF. The variable domain in full, with the rest retrieved from reference TRBV7-2 and TRBJ2-3, is GAGVSQSPSNKVTEKGKDVELRCDPISGHTALYWYRQSLGQGLEFLIYFQGNSAPDKSGLPSDRFSAERTGGSVSTLTIQRTQQEDSAVYLCASSLAIGGGPTDTQYFGPGTRLTVL.

V is TRBV27 and J is TRBJ2-1, with TRBD2 identical over 7 bases. The germline V gene has CDR1 MNHEY and CDR2 SMNVEV (reference sequence). This CDR3 has 16 residues. Unmatched junction bases numbered 6, after V lost 0 bases and J lost 4 bases. The CDR3 spells CASSLSILASYNEQFF. CDR3 sequence (DNA): TGTGCCAGCAGTTTATCGATACTAGCGAGTTACAATGAGCAGTTCTTC.

This clonotype was picked up a small number of times. The rearrangement joins TRBV2 to TRBJ2-3, with 8 bases aligning to TRBD1. V lost 8 bases and J lost 4; bases outside the gene matches: 8. Germline V CDR1 and CDR2: SNHLY, FYNNEI. CDR3 length equals 14 residues. The CDR3, as DNA: TGTGCCAGCGCCAGGGGGCCAGAGGCAGATACGCAGTATTTT. Amino acid sequence: CASARGPEADTQYF.

This clonotype was picked up a small number of times. The chain employs TRBV9 and TRBJ2-3; TRBD1 might be the D (5 bases). The CDR3 loop spans 14 amino acids. Germline CDR1 is SGDLS and CDR2 is YYNGEE. Trimming stripped 0 bases from V and 4 bases from J, with 9 bases between. CDR3 protein: CASSVETRADTQYF. For the CDR3, the DNA is TGTGCCAGCAGCGTAGAGACCAGGGCAGATACGCAGTATTTT.

The genes are TRBV14 and TRBJ2-6; possible D gene TRBD1, 5 bases. Trimming pared 5 bases from V and 3 bases from J, leaving 11 bases between. CDR3 length: 15 residues. CDR1 SGHDN and CDR2 FVKESK come from the germline V gene. CDR3 sequence reads: CASSEGDFGANVLTF. In DNA form, the CDR3 reads TGTGCCAGCAGCGAAGGGGATTTTGGGGCCAACGTCCTGACTTTC. Combining the CDR3 with reference TRBV14 and TRBJ2-6 gives the whole variable domain EAGVTQFPSHSVIEKGQTVTLRCDPISGHDNLYWYRRVMGKEIKFLLHFVKESKQDESGMPNNRFLAERTGGTYSTLKVQPAELEDSGVYFCASSEGDFGANVLTFGAGSRLTVL.

This clonotype has at least ten counts. The chain recombines TRBV29-1 with TRBJ2-3; TRBD1 is a possible D gene (5 bases). Germline CDR1 is SQVTM and CDR2 is ANQGSEA. This CDR3 is 12 amino acids long. Trimming stripped 6 bases from V and 4 bases from J, with 11 bases between. The CDR3 coding sequence is TGCAGCGTCAGAAGGGGCCCAGATACGCAGTATTTT. Encoded protein: CSVRRGPDTQYF.

This chain links TRBV11-3 with TRBJ2-1; D is perhaps TRBD1 (6 bases). This CDR3 is built from 13 residues. CDR1 is SGHNT, CDR2 YENEEA, per germline. V lost 5 bases to trimming and J lost 5 bases, with 10 bases between them. Written as DNA, the CDR3 is TGTGCCAGCAGCCAAAACAGGGACAATGAGCAGTTCTTC. The encoded protein is CASSQNRDNEQFF.

This clonotype turned up a few times. The genes are TRBV10-2 and TRBJ1-1; D is unresolved. With 4 bases removed from V and 2 bases from J, the gap between germline ends came to 5 bases. CDR1 WSHSY and CDR2 SAAADI come from the germline V gene. The CDR3 is 12 amino acids. This CDR3 reads CASSGLNTEAFF. The CDR3 coding sequence is TGCGCCAGCAGTGGGCTCAACACTGAAGCTTTCTTT.

This clonotype was detected many times. This sequence joins TRBV20-1 and TRBJ2-1, with 8 positions matching TRBD2. Losses at the gene ends were 3 bases for V and 7 bases for J; bases not matched to a gene: 8. Germline V CDR1 and CDR2: DFQATT, SNEGSKA (reference sequence). This CDR3 has 14 residues. This CDR3 is CSASRAGVRNEQFF. CDR3 DNA: TGCAGTGCTAGCAGAGCGGGAGTTCGGAATGAGCAGTTCTTC.

The table lists this clonotype with a few counts. The rearrangement joins TRBV28 to TRBJ2-3; 9 positions match TRBD2. Germline V lookup: CDR1 MDHEN, CDR2 SYDVKM. The CDR3 is 16 amino acids. Trimming removed 5 bases from V and 5 bases from J; junction bases left unmatched: 11. CDR3 loop: CASSPDRLAVRDTQYF. The CDR3 DNA reads as TGTGCCAGCAGTCCGGATCGACTAGCGGTTAGAGATACGCAGTATTTT.